This T cell receptor (beta chain) was sequenced for a study of CD8+CD57+ T cells in acquired aplastic anemia. Study at large: Each DNA sample taken from sorted CD4+ and CD8+ cells came to around 2.9 ug on average.

Whole-study results and caveats: Common to patients and controls were approximately 30 CD8+ CDR3 sequences. Patient and control CD8+ Simpson's diversity was not significantly different.

A note on this clonotype: What it binds is not known.

The template for TCR beta VDJ and CDR3 sequence profiling was genomic DNA. TCRdb itself ran the reads through MiXCR, one entry per CDR3 protein. The top ten clones hold 6.5% to 10% of a sample with about 270,000 distinct CDR3 sequences, 56% of them seen once. The V gene lost 8 bases and the J gene lost 8 bases, with 19 bases spanning the gap. Germline loops: CDR1 MNHEY, CDR2 SVGAGI. This CDR3 is built from 14 residues. The TCR sequence derives from a human donor with severe aplastic anemia or a healthy control (not recorded which). Specimen: sorted CD4+, CD8+, or CD8+CD57+ T cells (not recorded which) from PBMCs. V is TRBV6-5 and J is TRBJ2-1; perhaps TRBD2 as D (7 bases). The CDR3 here is CASGGGALLYEQFF. In DNA form, the CDR3 reads TGTGCCAGCGGGGGGGGGGCGCTCTTGTATGAGCAGTTCTTC.